Listed below are T cell receptor beta chains from one sample, sequenced in a study of cytomegalovirus exposure and HLA in healthy donors. The method was immunoSEQ multiplex PCR; TCRdb's version includes in-frame clones alone and lacks a portion of them. In the table there are about 90,000 clones, over 55% of which are singletons. The sequencing input was PBMCs. These receptors were obtained from a woman aged 50 to 60 in good health and CMV-seropositive. Both conserved end residues are part of each CDR3. Each record gives: V gene, clone size, D gene, J gene, CDR3 DNA, CDR3 protein. A D gene is named only where the DNA matches it firmly. Rows give clone size only sometimes, using once, few, many, or a class for an expanded clone.

v_gene: TRBV4-2
abundance: few
d_gene: -
j_gene: TRBJ2-3
CDR3nt: TGTGCCAGCAGCCAACGGGAAGATAGCACAGATACGCAGTATTTT
CDR3aa: CASSQREDSTDTQYF

v_gene: TRBV4-1
abundance: few
d_gene: TRBD2
j_gene: TRBJ2-3
CDR3nt: TGCGCCAGCAGCCCCCTAGCGGGGAGCACAGATACGCAGTATTTT
CDR3aa: CASSPLAGSTDTQYF

v_gene: TRBV7-8
abundance: -
d_gene: TRBD2
j_gene: TRBJ2-1
CDR3nt: TGTGCCAGCAGCTTAGGGGGCGGGGGCTCCTACAATGAGCAGTTCTTC
CDR3aa: CASSLGGGGSYNEQFF

v_gene: TRBV19
abundance: -
d_gene: -
j_gene: TRBJ1-5
CDR3nt: TGTGCCAGTAGTCCCACTCCCGGCAATCAGCCCCAGCATTTT
CDR3aa: CASSPTPGNQPQHF

v_gene: TRBV27
abundance: few
d_gene: TRBD2
j_gene: TRBJ2-3
CDR3nt: TGTGCCAGCAGTTTATCCTCTTTAGCGGGGAGGCAGTATTTT
CDR3aa: CASSLSSLAGRQYF

v_gene: TRBV6-6
abundance: -
d_gene: -
j_gene: TRBJ2-3
CDR3nt: TGTGCCAGCAGTTACGAGCACACAGATACGCAGTATTTT
CDR3aa: CASSYEHTDTQYF

v_gene: TRBV28
abundance: -
d_gene: -
j_gene: TRBJ1-2
CDR3nt: TGTGCCAGCAGCTTCAGGGGTGTAATACTCTATGGCTACACCTTC
CDR3aa: CASSFRGVILYGYTF

v_gene: TRBV28
abundance: few
d_gene: TRBD2
j_gene: TRBJ2-5
CDR3nt: TGTGCCAGCAGTTCCCTGGGTAGCGGGGCGTCGGAGACCCAGTACTTC
CDR3aa: CASSSLGSGASETQYF

v_gene: TRBV4-3
abundance: many
d_gene: TRBD2
j_gene: TRBJ2-1
CDR3nt: TGCGCCAGCAGCCAAGATGTTGCTAGCGGGGGGAACAATGAGCAGTTCTTC
CDR3aa: CASSQDVASGGNNEQFF

v_gene: TRBV5-6
abundance: -
d_gene: TRBD1
j_gene: TRBJ1-2
CDR3nt: TGTGCCAGCAGCTTGGGGACAGGGGGCTTCTATGGCTACACCTTC
CDR3aa: CASSLGTGGFYGYTF

v_gene: TRBV30
abundance: -
d_gene: TRBD2
j_gene: TRBJ2-1
CDR3nt: TGTGCCTGGGGGACTAGCGGGGGGGCCTATTCCAATGAGCAGTTCTTC
CDR3aa: CAWGTSGGAYSNEQFF